Here is one T cell receptor beta chain with its context. Its antigen specificity is not known. No base-level quality is on record; no much larger clone is a single base apart. The sample comes from a study of OX40 agonist ivuxolimab in advanced cancers. General notes on the study: Ivuxolimab, which targeted the costimulatory receptor OX40 (CD134), was an agonistic, fully human IgG2 monoclonal antibody. Patients were allowed to have had prior anti-PD-1, anti-PD-L1 or anti-CTLA-4 therapy, and roughly 40% of the dose-escalation patients had previously received checkpoint inhibitors. The paper covers the monotherapy dose-escalation part of the phase I ivuxolimab trial, which included N of about 51 patients. Peripheral TCRbeta sequencing was intended to test whether TCR sequence diversity was altered and clonal T-cell expansion was caused by ivuxolimab. Among the roughly 52 dose-escalation patients, approximately 20 had hepatocellular carcinoma, 15 melanoma, 9 renal cell carcinoma and 9 head and neck cancer. Partial responses occurred in three dose-escalation patients, of whom one had hepatocellular carcinoma and two had cutaneous melanoma. Intravenous ivuxolimab was administered to patients every 2 weeks at six dose levels: 0.01, 0.1, 0.3, 1.5, 3 and 10 mg/kg. The dose-escalation cohort was about 83% male with a mean age of approximately 60 years, ranging from 23 to 79.

V loses 4 bases, J loses 2 bases, and the germline ends lie 12 bases apart. The CDR3 goes from the cysteine to the phenylalanine over 14 residues. Here the CDR3 DNA is all that survives: 42 bases in frame from base 1. CDR1 SGHNT and CDR2 YYREEE are derived from the germline V gene (reference sequence). For sequencing of the TCRbeta CDR3 region, genomic DNA was extracted from the sorted cells. TCRbeta CDR3 regions were sequenced using the immunoSEQ Assay. What TCRdb holds here is the immuneACCESS table cut down to in-frame rearrangements. Part of the clones is not present; checked against another copy, under half of the missing clones reflect an unresolved V gene, and the others are unexplained. The sample contains tens of thousands of clones, roughly 79% of them found a single time. The leading ten clones occupy around 6.8% of the sample. Overall results and qualifications from the work: Partial responders in the 0.1-3.0 mg/kg groups had among the lowest normalized peripheral clonal expansion, especially among CD8+ T cells. Low levels of normalized T-cell clonal expansion were also seen in some patients who did not respond. The antigen specificity of the peripheral T cells that underwent clonal expansion was not determined. At doses of 0.1 to 3.0 mg/kg, clonal expansion of both CD4+ and CD8+ blood T cells was observed from baseline to week 6. On average, CD8+ T cells showed more expanded clones than CD4+ T cells after ivuxolimab.

Patients with autoimmune disease history or receiving systemic immunosuppression were excluded from the trial. Peripheral blood for TCR sequencing was drawn from every dose cohort at baseline, at cycle 4 day 1 and at cycle 7 day 1. Samples were obtained from an open-label, multicenter, first-in-human phase I dose-escalation trial of ivuxolimab. Adults with locally advanced or metastatic melanoma, renal cell carcinoma, hepatocellular carcinoma or head and neck squamous cell carcinoma were enrolled in the trial. Before TCR sequencing, CD4+ T cells and CD8+ T cells were sorted from peripheral blood as separate populations.

The clonotype originates from an adult with an advanced solid tumor such as melanoma, head and neck, liver or kidney cancer. This specimen was CD4+ or CD8+ T cells sorted from blood, taken in a trial of the OX40 agonist ivuxolimab. The V and J genes are TRBV5-4 and TRBJ1-2; a tentative D call is TRBD1 (5 bases match). The CDR3 loop reads CASSPGGGNYGYTF. In nucleotide form, the sequence is TGTGCCAGCAGCCCCGGCGGGGGGAACTATGGCTACACCTTC. Where the CDR3 stops, the reference TRBV5-4 and TRBJ1-2 genes take over; the full variable domain is ETGVTQSPTHLIKTRGQQVTLRCSSQSGHNTVSWYQQALGQGPQFIFQYYREEENGRGNFPPRFSGLQFPNYSSELNVNALELDDSALYLCASSPGGGNYGYTFGSGTRLTVV.